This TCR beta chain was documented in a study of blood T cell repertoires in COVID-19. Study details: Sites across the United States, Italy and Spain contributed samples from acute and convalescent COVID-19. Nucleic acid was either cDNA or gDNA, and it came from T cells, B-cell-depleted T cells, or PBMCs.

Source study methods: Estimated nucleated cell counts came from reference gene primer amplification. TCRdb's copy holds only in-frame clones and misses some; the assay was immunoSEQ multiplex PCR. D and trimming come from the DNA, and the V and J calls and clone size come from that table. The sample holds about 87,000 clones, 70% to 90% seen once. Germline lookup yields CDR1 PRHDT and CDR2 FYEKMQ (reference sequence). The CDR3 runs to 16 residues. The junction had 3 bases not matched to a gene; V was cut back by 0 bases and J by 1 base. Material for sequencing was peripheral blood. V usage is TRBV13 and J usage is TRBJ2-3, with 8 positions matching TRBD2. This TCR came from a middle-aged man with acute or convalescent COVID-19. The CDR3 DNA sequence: TGTGCCAGCAGCTTAGGCTTGACTAGCGGCACAGATACGCAGTATTTT. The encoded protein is CASSLGLTSGTDTQYF.